The 3 T cell receptor beta chains given below trace back to one sample, sequenced in a study of blood T cell repertoires in COVID-19. The data were produced by immunoSEQ multiplex PCR, yet TCRdb's version contains in-frame clones alone and is incomplete. The table lists fewer than 90,000 clones, around 90% of them singletons. Sequencing input: peripheral blood. These receptor sequences come from a male donor with acute or convalescent COVID-19.

Details on this clone: An end of the junction differs from the germline gene, which may be a read error. This chain joins TRBV2 and TRBJ2-5; a weak D match, TRBD1 (5 bases). The CDR3 sequence is 12 residues long. Germline V gene data show CDR1 as SNHLY and CDR2 as FYNNEI. The CDR3 loop reads CASSVGEETQYF. DNA of the CDR3: TGTGCCAGTAGTGTAGGGGAAGAGACCCAGTACTTC.

This sequence joins TRBV12-3 or TRBV12-4 and TRBJ1-1; 7 bases are a match to TRBD1. J gave up 3 bases and V 6 bases, and 4 bases lay outside the gene matches. There are 13 residues in the CDR3. The CDR3, as DNA: TGTGCCAGCAGCCGCACAGGGGACACTGAAGCTTTCTTT. It codes for CASSRTGDTEAFF.

The chain is built from TRBV19 and TRBJ2-1; tentatively, D is TRBD2 (5 bases). Per the germline V gene, CDR1 is LNHDA and CDR2 is SQIVND (reference sequence). The CDR3 runs to 11 residues. Between the trimmed V and J ends, which lost 8 bases and 14 bases, there was a span of 16 bases. The CDR3 DNA reads as TGTGCCAGTGGAACTAGTTCACGGGAGTTCTTC. Protein sequence: CASGTSSREFF.